This T cell receptor beta chain was observed in a study of radiotherapy plus CTLA-4 blockade in lung cancer. Study background: Objective response was observed in about 19% of patients, and disease control in less than 35%. General study results and limits: Early clone dynamics of blood T cells, plus interferon-beta, reportedly predicted response best. After treatment with radiotherapy plus ipilimumab, TCR clones that came from the tumor expanded in blood.

V was shortened by 9 bases and J by 7 bases, with 16 bases between the two germline ends. The germline V gene encodes CDR1 LNHDA and CDR2 SQIVND (reference sequence). CDR3 length: 13 residues. With ipilimumab providing CTLA-4 blockade, focal radiation was administered to patients who had chemo-refractory metastatic non-small-cell lung cancer. To note about this clone: No antigen is known for it.

Generated by immunoSEQ multiplex PCR, the TCRdb table keeps only in-frame clones and is missing some. The sample lists roughly 39,000 clones; over 65% were seen once. This receptor was identified in a human donor with non-small cell lung cancer who had stable disease on radiotherapy plus ipilimumab. The sample in question was peripheral blood, obtained from a patient treated with radiotherapy plus ipilimumab. This chain links TRBV19 with TRBJ1-5; the D gene is possibly TRBD1 (5 bases). CDR3 coding DNA: TGTGCCAGCTCACCGGGGCAACGGCAGCCCCAGCATTTT. Translating it yields CASSPGQRQPQHF. Drawing the rest from reference TRBV19 and TRBJ1-5, the complete variable domain is DGGITQSPKYLFRKEGQNVTLSCEQNLNHDAMYWYRQDPGQGLRLIYYSQIVNDFQKGDIAEGYSVSREKKESFPLTVTSAQKNPTAFYLCASSPGQRQPQHFGDGTRLSIL.